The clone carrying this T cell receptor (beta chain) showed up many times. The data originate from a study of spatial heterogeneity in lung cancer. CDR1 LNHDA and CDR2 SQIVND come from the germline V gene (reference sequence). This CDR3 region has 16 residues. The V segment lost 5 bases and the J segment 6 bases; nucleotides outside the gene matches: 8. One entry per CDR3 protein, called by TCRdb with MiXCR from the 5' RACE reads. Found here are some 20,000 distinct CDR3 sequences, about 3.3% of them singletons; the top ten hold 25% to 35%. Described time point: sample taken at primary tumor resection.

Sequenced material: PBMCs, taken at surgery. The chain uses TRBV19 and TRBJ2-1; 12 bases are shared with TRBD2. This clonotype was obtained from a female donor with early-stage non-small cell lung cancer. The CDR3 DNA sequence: TGTGCCAGTAGTTTCCGGACTAGCGGGGTCTTCAATGAGCAGTTCTTC. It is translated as CASSFRTSGVFNEQFF.